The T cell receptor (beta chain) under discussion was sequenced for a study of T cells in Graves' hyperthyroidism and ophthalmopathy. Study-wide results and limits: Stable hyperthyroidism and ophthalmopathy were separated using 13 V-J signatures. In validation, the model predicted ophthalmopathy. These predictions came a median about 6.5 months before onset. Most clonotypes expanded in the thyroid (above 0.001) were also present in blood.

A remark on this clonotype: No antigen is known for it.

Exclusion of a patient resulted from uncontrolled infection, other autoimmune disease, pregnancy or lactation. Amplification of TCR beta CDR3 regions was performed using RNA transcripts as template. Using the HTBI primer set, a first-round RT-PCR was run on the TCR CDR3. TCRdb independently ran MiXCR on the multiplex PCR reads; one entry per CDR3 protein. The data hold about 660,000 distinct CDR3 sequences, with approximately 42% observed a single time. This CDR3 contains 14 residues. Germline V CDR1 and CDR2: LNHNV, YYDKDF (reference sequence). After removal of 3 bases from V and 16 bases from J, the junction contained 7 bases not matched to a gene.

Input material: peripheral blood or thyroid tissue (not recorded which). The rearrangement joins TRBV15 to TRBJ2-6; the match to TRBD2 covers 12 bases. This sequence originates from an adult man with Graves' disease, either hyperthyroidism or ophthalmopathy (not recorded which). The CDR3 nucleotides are TGTGCCACCAGCAGGTCTAGCGGGGGGGCCGAACTGACTTTC. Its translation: CATSRSSGGAELTF.